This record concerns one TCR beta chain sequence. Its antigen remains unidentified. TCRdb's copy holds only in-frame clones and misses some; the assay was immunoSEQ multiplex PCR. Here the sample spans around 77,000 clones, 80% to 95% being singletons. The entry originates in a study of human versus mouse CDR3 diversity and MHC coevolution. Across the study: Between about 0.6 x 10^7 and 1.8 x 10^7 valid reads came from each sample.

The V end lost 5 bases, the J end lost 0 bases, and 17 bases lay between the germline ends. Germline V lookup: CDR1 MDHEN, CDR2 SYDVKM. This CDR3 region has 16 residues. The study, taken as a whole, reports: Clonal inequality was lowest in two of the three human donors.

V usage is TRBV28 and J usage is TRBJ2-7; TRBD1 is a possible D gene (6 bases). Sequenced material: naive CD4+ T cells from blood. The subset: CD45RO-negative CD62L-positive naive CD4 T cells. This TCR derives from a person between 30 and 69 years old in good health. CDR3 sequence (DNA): TGTGCCAGCAGTCGAAGCCCCGGACAGCTCTCCTACGAGCAGTACTTC. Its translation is CASSRSPGQLSYEQYF.